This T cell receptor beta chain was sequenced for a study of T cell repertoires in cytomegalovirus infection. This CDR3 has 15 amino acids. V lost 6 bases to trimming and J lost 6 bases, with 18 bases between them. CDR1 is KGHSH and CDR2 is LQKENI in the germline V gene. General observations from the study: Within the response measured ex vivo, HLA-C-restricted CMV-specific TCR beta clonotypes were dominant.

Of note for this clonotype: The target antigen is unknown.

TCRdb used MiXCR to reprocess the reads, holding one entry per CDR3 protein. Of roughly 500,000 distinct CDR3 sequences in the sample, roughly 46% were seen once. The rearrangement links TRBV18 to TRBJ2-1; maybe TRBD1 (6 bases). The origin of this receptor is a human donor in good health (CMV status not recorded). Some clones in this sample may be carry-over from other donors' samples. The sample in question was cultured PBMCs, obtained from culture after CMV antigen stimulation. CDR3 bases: TGTGCCAGCTCGCTGACACAGGGTGTTCTCAATGAGCAGTTCTTC. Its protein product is CASSLTQGVLNEQFF.